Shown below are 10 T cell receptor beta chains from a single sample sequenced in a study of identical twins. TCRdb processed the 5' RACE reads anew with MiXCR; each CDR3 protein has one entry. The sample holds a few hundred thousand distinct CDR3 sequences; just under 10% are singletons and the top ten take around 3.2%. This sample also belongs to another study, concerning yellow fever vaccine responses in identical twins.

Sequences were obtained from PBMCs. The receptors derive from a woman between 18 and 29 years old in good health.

The CDR3 reads CASKPRDEGTDTQYF. The CDR3 DNA reads as TGTGCCAGCAAGCCCAGGGACGAAGGCACAGATACGCAGTATTTT. V and J are TRBV28 and TRBJ2-3; D may correspond to TRBD1 or TRBD2 (5 bases each). Trimming removed 7 bases at V and 1 base at J, with 15 bases between. The germline gives CDR1 MDHEN, CDR2 SYDVKM. The CDR3 has 15 residues.

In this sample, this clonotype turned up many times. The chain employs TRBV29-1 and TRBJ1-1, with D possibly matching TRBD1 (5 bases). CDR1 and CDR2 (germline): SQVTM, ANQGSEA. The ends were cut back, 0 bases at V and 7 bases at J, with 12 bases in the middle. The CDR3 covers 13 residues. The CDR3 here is CSVEERGDGEAFF. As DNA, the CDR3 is TGCAGCGTTGAAGAGCGGGGGGACGGTGAAGCTTTCTTT.

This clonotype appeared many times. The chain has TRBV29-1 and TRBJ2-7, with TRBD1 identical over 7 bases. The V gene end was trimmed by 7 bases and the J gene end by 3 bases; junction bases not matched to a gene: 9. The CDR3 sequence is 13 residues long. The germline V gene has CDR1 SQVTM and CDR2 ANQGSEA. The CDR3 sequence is CSAQRTGNYEQYF. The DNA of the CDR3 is TGCAGCGCCCAAAGGACAGGTAACTACGAGCAGTACTTC.

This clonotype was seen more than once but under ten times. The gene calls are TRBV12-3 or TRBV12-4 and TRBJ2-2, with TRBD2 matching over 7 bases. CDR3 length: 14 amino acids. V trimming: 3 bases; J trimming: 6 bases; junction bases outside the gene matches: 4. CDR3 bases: TGTGCCAGCAGTTTGCGGGAGTCGGCCGGGGAGCTGTTTTTT. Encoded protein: CASSLRESAGELFF.

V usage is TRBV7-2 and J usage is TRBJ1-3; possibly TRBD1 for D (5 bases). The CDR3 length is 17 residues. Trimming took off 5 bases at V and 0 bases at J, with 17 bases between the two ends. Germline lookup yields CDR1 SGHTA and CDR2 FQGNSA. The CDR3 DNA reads TGTGCCAGCAGCGCGGATCAGGGTGCCCGCTCTGGAAACACCATATATTTT. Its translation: CASSADQGARSGNTIYF.

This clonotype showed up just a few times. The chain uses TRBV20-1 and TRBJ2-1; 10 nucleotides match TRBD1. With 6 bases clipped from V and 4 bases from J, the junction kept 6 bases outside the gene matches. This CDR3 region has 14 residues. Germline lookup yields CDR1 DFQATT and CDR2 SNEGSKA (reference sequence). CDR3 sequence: CSAPRDRGYNEQFF. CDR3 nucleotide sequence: TGCAGTGCCCCCCGGGACAGGGGATACAATGAGCAGTTCTTC.

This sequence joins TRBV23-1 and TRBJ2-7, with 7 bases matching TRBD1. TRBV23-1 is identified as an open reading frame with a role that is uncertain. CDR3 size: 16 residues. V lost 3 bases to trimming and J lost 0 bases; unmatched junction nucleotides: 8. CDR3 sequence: CASSQLGQPSSYEQYF. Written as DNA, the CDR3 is TGCGCCAGCAGTCAGCTGGGACAGCCCTCCTCCTACGAGCAGTACTTC.

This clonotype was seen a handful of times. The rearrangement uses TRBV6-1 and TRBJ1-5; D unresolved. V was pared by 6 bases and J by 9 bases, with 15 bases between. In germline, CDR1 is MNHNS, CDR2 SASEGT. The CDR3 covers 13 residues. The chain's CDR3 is CASRAGPPSPQHF. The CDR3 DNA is TGTGCCAGCAGGGCAGGACCTCCATCGCCCCAGCATTTT.

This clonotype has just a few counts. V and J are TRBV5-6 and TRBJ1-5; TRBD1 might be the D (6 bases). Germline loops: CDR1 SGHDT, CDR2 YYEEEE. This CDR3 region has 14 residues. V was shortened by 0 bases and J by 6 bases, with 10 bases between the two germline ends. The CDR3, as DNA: TGTGCCAGCAGCTTGGCGGGGGCTAGTCAGCCCCAGCATTTT. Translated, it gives CASSLAGASQPQHF.

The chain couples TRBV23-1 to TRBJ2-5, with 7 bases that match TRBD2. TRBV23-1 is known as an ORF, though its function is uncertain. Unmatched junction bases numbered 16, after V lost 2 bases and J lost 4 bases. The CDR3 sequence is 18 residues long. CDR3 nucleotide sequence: TGCGCCAGCAGTCAAAAGCCAAACGGGGAGGGTGTATCAGAGACCCAGTACTTC. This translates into CASSQKPNGEGVSETQYF.